A single sample is the source of the 30 T cell receptor beta chains below, sequenced in a study of T cells in Graves' hyperthyroidism and ophthalmopathy. Template material for amplifying TCR beta CDR3 regions consisted of RNA transcripts. The HTBI primer set was used in a first-round RT-PCR of the TCR CDR3. MiXCR was run by TCRdb on the multiplex PCR reads, yielding one entry per CDR3 protein. The sample has 300,000 to 450,000 distinct CDR3 sequences, around 16% seen once; the top ten hold about a quarter. The sample taken for sequencing was blood. These receptors were taken from a woman aged 18-29 years with Graves' hyperthyroidism that later progressed to Graves' ophthalmopathy.

This clonotype was found many times. The rearrangement uses TRBV20-1 and TRBJ2-5; TRBD2 agrees at 7 bases. Trimming cost V 6 bases and J 1 base; bases outside gene matches: 8. The length of the CDR3 is 14 residues. Germline V CDR1 and CDR2: DFQATT, SNEGSKA (reference sequence). The CDR3 region has the DNA TGCAGTGCCCATAGGGCTAGCGGCCAAGAGACCCAGTACTTC. Protein: CSAHRASGQETQYF.

In this sample, this clonotype turned up many times. The chain uses TRBV7-2 and TRBJ2-3; 8 bases fit TRBD1. Trimming removed 5 bases from V and 4 bases from J; junction bases left unmatched: 11. From germline, CDR1 is SGHTA and CDR2 FQGNSA. There are 16 residues in the CDR3. The CDR3 loop reads CASSIPRTGFPDTQYF. CDR3 DNA sequence: TGTGCCAGCAGCATTCCGAGGACAGGGTTCCCAGATACGCAGTATTTT.

The genes are TRBV9 and TRBJ2-3; 10 bases map to TRBD2. Per the germline V gene, CDR1 is SGDLS and CDR2 is YYNGEE. This CDR3 region has 21 residues. V shed 0 bases and J 2 bases; nucleotides not matched to a gene: 18. The CDR3 DNA follows: TGTGCCAGCAGCGTAGCGGCTAGCGGGAGAGGGGGGCGACCACACACAGATACGCAGTATTTT. It is translated as CASSVAASGRGGRPHTDTQYF.

The CDR3 reads CSARGGDEKLFF. As DNA, the CDR3 is TGCAGTGCTAGAGGCGGGGATGAAAAACTGTTTTTT. The chain employs TRBV20-1 and TRBJ1-4; no definite D call. The V end was cut by 1 base, the J end by 6 bases, with 6 bases between. The length of the CDR3 is 12 residues. The germline V gene has CDR1 DFQATT and CDR2 SNEGSKA (reference sequence).

In its sample, this clonotype was seen many times. The chain uses TRBV5-5 and TRBJ2-3; maybe TRBD1 (5 bases). The length of the CDR3 is 16 residues. The V gene lost 0 bases and the J gene lost 3 bases, with 14 bases spanning the gap. The germline V gene has CDR1 SGHKS and CDR2 YYEKEE (reference sequence). The CDR3 region is CASSLDQGSWTDTQYF. CDR3 nucleotides: TGTGCCAGCAGCTTGGACCAGGGAAGTTGGACAGATACGCAGTATTTT.

This clonotype was observed at least ten times. The rearrangement links TRBV7-9 to TRBJ1-5; D uncertain. The germline gives CDR1 SEHNR, CDR2 FQNEAQ (reference sequence). V was trimmed by 2 bases and J by 3 bases, leaving 8 bases between them. This CDR3 spans 14 amino acids. The CDR3 region is CASSLIGINQPQHF. DNA of the CDR3: TGTGCCAGCAGCTTAATAGGAATCAATCAGCCCCAGCATTTT.

This clonotype was detected a few times. The V call is TRBV2, the J call TRBJ2-1; D is undetermined. Germline CDR1 is SNHLY and CDR2 is FYNNEI. Between the trimmed V and J ends, which lost 1 base and 4 bases, there was a span of 2 bases. The CDR3 loop spans 12 amino acids. CDR3 in amino acids: CASSEGYNEQFF. For the CDR3, the DNA is TGTGCCAGCAGTGAAGGGTACAATGAGCAGTTCTTC. The entire variable domain, with the rest obtained from reference TRBV2 and TRBJ2-1, is as follows: EPEVTQTPSHQVTQMGQEVILRCVPISNHLYFYWYRQILGQKVEFLVSFYNNEISEKSEIFDDQFSVERPDGSNFTLKIRSTKLEDSAMYFCASSEGYNEQFFGPGTRLTVL.

The chain uses TRBV6-1 and TRBJ1-5; D might be TRBD1 (5 bases). The CDR3 runs 13 residues. V lost 6 bases and J lost 5, with 11 bases in between. Germline loops: CDR1 MNHNS, CDR2 SASEGT. CDR3 residues: CASRLGPHQPQHF. The CDR3 region has the DNA TGTGCCAGCAGGCTGGGGCCGCATCAGCCCCAGCATTTT.

This clonotype showed up many times. This chain links TRBV12-3 or TRBV12-4 with TRBJ1-1; D not resolved. This CDR3 region has 17 residues. V was trimmed by 2 bases and J by 0 bases, leaving 16 bases between them. CDR3 loop: CASSLSRRRHMNTEAFF. The CDR3 coding sequence is TGTGCCAGCAGTTTAAGTCGTCGCAGGCATATGAACACTGAAGCTTTCTTT.

This clonotype has a count of ten or more. The chain employs TRBV5-1 and TRBJ2-7; TRBD1 is a possible D gene (5 bases). The CDR3 extends over 17 amino acids. Germline CDR1 SGHRS, CDR2 YFSETQ. V was shortened by 2 bases and J by 0 bases, with 18 bases between the two germline ends. The CDR3, as DNA: TGCGCCAGCAGCTTAGGTTCGTCGGACACCTTCTCCTACGAGCAGTACTTC. Protein: CASSLGSSDTFSYEQYF.

This clonotype occurred many times. This chain uses TRBV28 with TRBJ1-5; D possibly corresponds to TRBD1 (6 bases). V was pared by 8 bases and J by 4 bases, with 15 bases between. The CDR3 totals 14 residues. The germline CDR1 and CDR2 sequences are MDHEN and SYDVKM. For the CDR3, the DNA is TGTGCCAGCCTACCAGGACAGCAAAATCAGCCCCAGCATTTT. It translates to CASLPGQQNQPQHF. Full variable domain (rest looked up from reference TRBV28 and TRBJ1-5): DVKVTQSSRYLVKRTGEKVFLECVQDMDHENMFWYRQDPGLGLRLIYFSYDVKMKEKGDIPEGYSVSREKKERFSLILESASTNQTSMYLCASLPGQQNQPQHFGDGTRLSIL.

This clonotype was seen at least ten times. V is TRBV20-1 and J is TRBJ2-3; TRBD2 matches 11 bases. Germline CDR1 and CDR2: DFQATT and SNEGSKA (reference sequence). Trimming at V came to 3 bases and at J to 0 bases, leaving 11 bases not matched to a gene. This CDR3 has 18 amino acids. In DNA, the CDR3 is TGCAGTGCTAGCGGGGTAGCGGGAGGGCACTCTAGCACAGATACGCAGTATTTT. Encoded protein: CSASGVAGGHSSTDTQYF.

This clonotype was detected many times. The gene calls are TRBV20-1 and TRBJ2-2; D remains unclear. Germline CDR1 and CDR2: DFQATT and SNEGSKA (reference sequence). The length of the CDR3 is 15 residues. V gave up 6 bases and J gave up 3 bases, with 17 bases separating them. For the CDR3, the DNA is TGCAGTGCAAACCGCCTCTGGGATCACACCGGGGAGCTGTTTTTT. This translates into CSANRLWDHTGELFF.

There are many counts of this clonotype. This chain joins TRBV28 and TRBJ1-2, with D perhaps TRBD1 (6 bases). V dropped 10 bases and J dropped 5 bases, with 17 bases sitting between them. The CDR3 loop spans 13 amino acids. CDR1 and CDR2 (germline): MDHEN, SYDVKM. CDR3 in DNA: TGTGCCACCTGGGGGGGCGCGGTTTATGGCTACACCTTC. Protein sequence: CATWGGAVYGYTF.

This clonotype showed up many times. The rearrangement uses TRBV18 and TRBJ1-1; no reliable D call. The CDR3 is made up of 13 amino acids. Trimming took 4 bases from V and 5 from J, leaving 11 bases between them. Germline V lookup: CDR1 KGHSH, CDR2 LQKENI. This chain's CDR3 is CASSLTVETEAFF. The CDR3 coding sequence is TGTGCCAGCTCACTTACTGTGGAGACTGAAGCTTTCTTT.

This clonotype was detected many times. J is TRBJ2-3 and V is TRBV27; D may be TRBD2 (6 bases). Trimming stripped 5 bases from V and 2 bases from J, with 11 bases between. From germline, CDR1 is MNHEY and CDR2 SMNVEV (reference sequence). The CDR3 is 14 amino acids. Here the CDR3 DNA reads TGTGCCAGCAGTCGGCTAGCGTCCACAGATACGCAGTATTTT. It specifies CASSRLASTDTQYF.

The table lists this clonotype with a few counts. The chain joins TRBV4-2 to TRBJ2-7; D is unclear. This CDR3 contains 15 residues. Trimming removed 1 base at V and 3 bases at J, with 13 bases between. Per germline, CDR1 LGHNA and CDR2 YNFKEQ. In DNA, the CDR3 is TGTGCCAGCAGCCAAGGGCTCAGTAGGAGCTACGAGCAGTACTTC. Translation: CASSQGLSRSYEQYF.

This clonotype came up many times. The CDR3 protein is CASAVRGLRGYTF. CDR3 nucleotide sequence: TGTGCCAGTGCCGTCCGGGGGCTACGGGGCTACACCTTC. The J gene is TRBJ1-2, the V gene TRBV28; D perhaps matches TRBD1 (6 bases). Germline CDR1 is MDHEN and CDR2 is SYDVKM. V lost 9 bases and J 8 bases, leaving 19 bases between the germline ends. The CDR3 length is 13 residues.

This clonotype has a handful of counts. The rearrangement uses TRBV9 and TRBJ2-3; 13 bases are shared with TRBD2. Germline V gene data show CDR1 as SGDLS and CDR2 as YYNGEE. This CDR3 has 20 residues. Trimming cost V 2 bases and J 0 bases; bases outside gene matches: 12. The CDR3: CASSVGTSGKGDRSTDTQYF. The CDR3, as DNA: TGTGCCAGCAGCGTCGGGACTAGCGGGAAAGGGGATCGGAGCACAGATACGCAGTATTTT.

This clonotype was counted many times. The J gene is TRBJ2-5, the V gene TRBV20-1, with D maybe TRBD1 (5 bases). The length of the CDR3 is 16 residues. Germline CDR1 is DFQATT and CDR2 is SNEGSKA (reference sequence). Trimming pared 0 bases from V and 3 bases from J, leaving 17 bases between. In nucleotides, the CDR3 is TGCAGTGCTAGAGAAGCAGGGCGAGGACATAAAGAGACCCAGTACTTC. This encodes CSAREAGRGHKETQYF.

This clonotype was observed a single time. V gene TRBV5-1 combines with J gene TRBJ2-2, with D possibly being TRBD1 or TRBD2 (5 bases each). Trimming removed 2 bases at V and 5 bases at J, with 13 bases between. CDR1 and CDR2 (germline): SGHRS, YFSETQ. The CDR3 contains 15 residues. CDR3 region: CASSFPNWGTGELFF. CDR3 in DNA: TGCGCCAGCAGCTTCCCGAACTGGGGGACCGGGGAGCTGTTTTTT.

A few counts support this clonotype. V usage is TRBV29-1 and J usage is TRBJ2-5; D is possibly TRBD1 or TRBD2 (5 bases each). In germline, CDR1 is SQVTM, CDR2 ANQGSEA. The CDR3 is made up of 13 amino acids. The V end lost 3 bases, the J end lost 4 bases, and 12 bases lay between the germline ends. The CDR3 loop is CSVERAGRETQYF. The CDR3 bases are TGCAGCGTTGAGAGGGCAGGGAGAGAGACCCAGTACTTC.

The chain combines TRBV28 with TRBJ2-5; D is possibly TRBD1 or TRBD2 (5 bases each). Trimming left V 3 bases short and J 2 bases short, with 10 bases between. Germline CDR1 and CDR2: MDHEN and SYDVKM. The CDR3 spans 14 residues. CDR3 sequence reads: CASSFRDPQETQYF. CDR3 nucleotide sequence: TGTGCCAGCAGTTTCAGGGACCCTCAAGAGACCCAGTACTTC.

This clonotype was seen many times. The chain is built from TRBV5-1 and TRBJ2-1, with a possible D match to TRBD2 (6 bases). The CDR3 is 13 amino acids. CDR1 and CDR2 (germline): SGHRS, YFSETQ. The germline V and J ends were trimmed by 0 bases and 8 bases, with 9 bases remaining between them. The CDR3 reads CASSLAGEDEQFF. CDR3 DNA sequence: TGCGCCAGCAGCTTGGCCGGGGAGGATGAGCAGTTCTTC.

This clonotype showed up many times. The chain has TRBV28 and TRBJ2-7; 9 bases match TRBD1. This CDR3 region has 15 residues. Germline lookup yields CDR1 MDHEN and CDR2 SYDVKM. The trim removed 4 bases at V and 6 bases at J, leaving 10 bases unmatched. CDR3 in amino acids: CASSSSQGAATEQYF. CDR3 bases: TGTGCCAGCAGTTCGTCACAGGGGGCAGCGACCGAGCAGTACTTC.

In this sample, this clonotype turned up many times. This chain joins TRBV14 and TRBJ2-7; the D is unclear. Trimming cost V 1 base and J 4 bases, with 8 bases left between them. In germline, CDR1 is SGHDN, CDR2 FVKESK. The CDR3 contains 13 residues. For the CDR3, the DNA is TGTGCCAGCAGCCAAGGGCCCGGATACGAGCAGTACTTC. Its translation: CASSQGPGYEQYF.

The table lists this clonotype with many counts. This chain joins TRBV3-1 and TRBJ2-5; 7 bases match TRBD2. The length of the CDR3 is 16 residues. Looked up from germline, CDR1 is LGHDT and CDR2 is YNNKEL (reference sequence). Losses at the gene ends were 1 base for V and 4 bases for J; bases not matched to a gene: 9. The CDR3 coding sequence is TGTGCCAGCAGCCAAGCCGGGACTACACGTCGAGAGACCCAGTACTTC. Amino acid sequence: CASSQAGTTRRETQYF.

This clonotype came up many times. The genes are TRBV12-3 or TRBV12-4 and TRBJ2-2; tentative D call: TRBD1 (6 bases). The CDR3 length is 17 residues. The V and J ends lost 2 bases and 5 bases respectively, with 18 bases between them. The CDR3 is CASSLKGGQMWTGELFF. CDR3 nucleotides: TGTGCCAGCAGTTTAAAAGGGGGACAAATGTGGACCGGGGAGCTGTTTTTT.

The CDR3 nucleotides are TGTGCCAGCAGCTTAGTAGGGGGCTTGGACAATGAGCAGTTCTTC. Protein sequence: CASSLVGGLDNEQFF. This chain joins TRBV7-2 and TRBJ2-1; 7 bases line up with TRBD1. Per germline, CDR1 SGHTA and CDR2 FQGNSA. V lost 1 base to trimming and J lost 5 bases; unmatched junction nucleotides: 5. The CDR3 is 15 amino acids.

This clonotype has at least ten counts. The chain uses TRBV3-1 and TRBJ2-7; 9 bases map to TRBD1. In germline, CDR1 is LGHDT, CDR2 YNNKEL (reference sequence). The CDR3 spans 15 residues. J was trimmed by 5 bases and V by 3 bases; bases with no gene match: 8. CDR3 amino acids: CASSHTGTGYNEQYF. The CDR3 nucleotides are TGTGCCAGCAGCCACACCGGGACAGGGTATAACGAGCAGTACTTC.